This paragraph reports one TCR beta chain. This entry belongs to a study of blood T cell repertoires in COVID-19. On the study more broadly: The United States, Italy and Spain supplied acute and convalescent COVID-19 samples. Sources were T cells, B-cell-depleted T cells, or PBMCs; the material itself was cDNA or gDNA.

Repertoires were generated with immunoSEQ multiplex PCR, while TCRdb's copy carries only in-frame clones and drops some. This table has about 180,000 clones, about 89% appearing once. The CDR3 consists of 15 residues. CDR1 is LNHNV, CDR2 YYDKDF, per germline (reference sequence). V dropped 8 bases and J dropped 9 bases, with 23 bases sitting between them. The sequence derives from a man aged 35-49 years with active or convalescent COVID-19. Sequencing was done on a sample of peripheral blood. The V call is TRBV15, the J call TRBJ2-1, with D perhaps TRBD2 (7 bases). CDR3 region: CATEGGGLSSGEQFF. The CDR3, as DNA: TGTGCCACCGAGGGCGGGGGCCTATCTTCGGGTGAGCAGTTCTTC.